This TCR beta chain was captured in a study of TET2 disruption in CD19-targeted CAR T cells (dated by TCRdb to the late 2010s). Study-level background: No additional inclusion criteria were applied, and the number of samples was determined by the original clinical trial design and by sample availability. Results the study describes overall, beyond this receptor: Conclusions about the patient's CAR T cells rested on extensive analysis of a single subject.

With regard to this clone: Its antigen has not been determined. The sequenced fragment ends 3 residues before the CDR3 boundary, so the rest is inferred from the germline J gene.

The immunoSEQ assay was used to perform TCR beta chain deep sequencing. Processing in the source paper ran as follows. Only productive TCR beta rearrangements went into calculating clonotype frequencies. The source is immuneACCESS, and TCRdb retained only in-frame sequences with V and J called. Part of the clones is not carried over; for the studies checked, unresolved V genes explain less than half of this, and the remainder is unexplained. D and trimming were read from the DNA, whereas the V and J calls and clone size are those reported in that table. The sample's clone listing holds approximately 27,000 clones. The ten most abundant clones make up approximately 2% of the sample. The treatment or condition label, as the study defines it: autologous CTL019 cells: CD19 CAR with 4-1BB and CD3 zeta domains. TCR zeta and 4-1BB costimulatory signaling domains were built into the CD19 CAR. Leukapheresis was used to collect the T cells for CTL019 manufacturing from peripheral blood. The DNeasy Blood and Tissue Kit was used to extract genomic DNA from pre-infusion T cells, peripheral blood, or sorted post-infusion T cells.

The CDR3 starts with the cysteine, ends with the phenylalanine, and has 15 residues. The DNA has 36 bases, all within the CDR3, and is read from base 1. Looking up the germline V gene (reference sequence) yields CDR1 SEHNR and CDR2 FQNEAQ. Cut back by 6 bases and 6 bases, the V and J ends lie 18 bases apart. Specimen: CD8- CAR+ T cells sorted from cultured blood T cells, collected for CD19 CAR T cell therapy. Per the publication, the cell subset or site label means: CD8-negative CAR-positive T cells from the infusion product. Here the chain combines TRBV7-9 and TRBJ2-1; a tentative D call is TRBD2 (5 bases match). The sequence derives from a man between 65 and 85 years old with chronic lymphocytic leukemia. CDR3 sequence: CASRHAWTGINEQFF. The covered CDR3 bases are TGTGCCAGCAGACATGCGTGGACGGGGATCAATGAG.